The next 5 T cell receptor beta chains were all read from a single sample in a study of T cell repertoires in cytomegalovirus infection. TCRdb reprocessed the reads with MiXCR, giving one entry per CDR3 protein. Among roughly 760,000 distinct CDR3 sequences listed, about a third were seen once. What was sequenced was PBMCs. Receptors were obtained from a human donor in good health (CMV status not recorded). Some clones in this sample may be carry-over from other donors' samples.

The chain uses TRBV20-1 and TRBJ2-2; D call uncertain. From germline, CDR1 is DFQATT and CDR2 SNEGSKA (reference sequence). V was shortened by 5 bases and J by 4 bases, with 11 bases between the two germline ends. The CDR3 loop spans 13 amino acids. The CDR3 protein is CSAAIWGTGELFF. Here the CDR3 DNA reads TGCAGTGCTGCTATATGGGGCACCGGGGAGCTGTTTTTT.

V is TRBV7-2 and J is TRBJ1-1, with D hard to call. The CDR3 contains 15 residues. CDR1 SGHTA and CDR2 FQGNSA come from the germline V gene. Trimming took 0 bases from V and 6 from J, leaving 14 bases between them. CDR3: CASSLAFVRSAEAFF. The CDR3 DNA sequence: TGTGCCAGCAGCTTAGCCTTTGTTAGATCGGCTGAAGCTTTCTTT.

This clonotype was observed many times. The junction differs from germline at one of its ends, possibly a read error. The chain couples TRBV28 to TRBJ2-5, with TRBD1 matching over 7 bases. The CDR3 totals 13 residues. Germline V gene data show CDR1 as MDHEN and CDR2 as SYDVKM. The CDR3 sequence is CASSLSGGETQYF. The CDR3 DNA reads TGCGCCAGCAGCTTGTCAGGGGGAGAGACCCAGTACTTC.

Comments on this clonotype: One base away lies a much larger clone, so this may be a sequencing read error. The chain joins TRBV12-3 or TRBV12-4 to TRBJ1-1; D is unresolved. V lost 0 bases and J 9 bases, leaving 11 bases between the germline ends. CDR3 length equals 13 residues. CDR3 sequence: CASSLAGYIKAFF. For the CDR3, the DNA is TGTGCCAGCAGTTTAGCAGGGTATATCAAAGCTTTCTTT.

This clonotype was recorded at least ten times. The CDR3 is CASSPVGLLGGYTF. CDR3 DNA sequence: TGTGCCAGCAGCCCCGTTGGGTTATTAGGCGGCTACACCTTC. The chain joins TRBV7-2 to TRBJ1-2, with unresolved D. The CDR3 spans 14 residues. V gave up 5 bases and J gave up 8 bases, with 18 bases separating them. Germline-derived CDR1 and CDR2 are SGHTA and FQGNSA.